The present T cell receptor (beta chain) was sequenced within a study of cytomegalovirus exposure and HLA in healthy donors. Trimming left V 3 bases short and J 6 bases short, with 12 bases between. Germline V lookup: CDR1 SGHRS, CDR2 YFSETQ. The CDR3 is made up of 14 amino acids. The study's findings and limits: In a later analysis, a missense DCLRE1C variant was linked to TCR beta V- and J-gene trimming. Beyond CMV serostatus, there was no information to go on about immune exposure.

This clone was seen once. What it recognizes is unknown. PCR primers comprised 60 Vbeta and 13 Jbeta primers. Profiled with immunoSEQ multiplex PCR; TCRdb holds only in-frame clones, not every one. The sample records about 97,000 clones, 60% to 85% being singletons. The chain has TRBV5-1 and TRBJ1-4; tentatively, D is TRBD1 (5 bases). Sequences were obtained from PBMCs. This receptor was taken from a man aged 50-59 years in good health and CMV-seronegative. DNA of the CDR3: TGCGCCAGCAGCTCCGGGACTGGGCATGAAAAACTGTTTTTT. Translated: CASSSGTGHEKLFF.